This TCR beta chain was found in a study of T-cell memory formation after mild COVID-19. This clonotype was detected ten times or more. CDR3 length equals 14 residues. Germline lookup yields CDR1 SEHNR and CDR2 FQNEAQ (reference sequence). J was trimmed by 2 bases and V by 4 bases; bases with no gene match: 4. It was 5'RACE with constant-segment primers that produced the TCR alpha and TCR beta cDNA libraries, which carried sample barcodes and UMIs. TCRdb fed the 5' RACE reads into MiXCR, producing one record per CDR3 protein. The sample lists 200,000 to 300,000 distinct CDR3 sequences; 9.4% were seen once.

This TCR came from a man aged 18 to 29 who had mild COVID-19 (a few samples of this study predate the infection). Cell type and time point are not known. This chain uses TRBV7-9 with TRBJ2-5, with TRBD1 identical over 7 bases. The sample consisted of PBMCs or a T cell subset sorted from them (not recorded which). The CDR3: CASSSGQVQETQYF. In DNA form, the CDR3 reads TGTGCCAGCAGCTCAGGACAGGTTCAAGAGACCCAGTACTTC.